This T cell receptor beta chain was documented in a study of cytomegalovirus exposure and HLA in healthy donors. Study-wide results and caveats: Among CMV-associated TCR beta chains, most appeared HLA-restricted in a later analysis. Trimming of TCR beta V- and J-genes showed a link, identified in a later analysis, to a missense DCLRE1C variant.

The PCR made use of 60 Vbeta and 13 Jbeta primers. Profiling relied on immunoSEQ multiplex PCR, and the TCRdb table lists in-frame clones only, not all of them. The sample lists 150,000 to 200,000 clones; approximately 80% were seen once. As to this clone: The antigen is not known.

CDR1 is SNHLY, CDR2 FYNNEI, per germline. This CDR3 has 12 amino acids. V was trimmed by 2 bases and J by 8 bases, leaving 9 bases between them. The receptor was derived from a middle-aged woman in good health and CMV-seronegative. J is TRBJ1-2 and V is TRBV2, with D uncertain. Sequenced material: PBMCs. DNA of the CDR3: TGTGCCAGCAGTGAACAGGTGAAAGGCTACACCTTC. Translated: CASSEQVKGYTF.